The TCR beta chain described here comes from a study of T cells in tuberculosis (dated by TCRdb to the late 2010s). About the investigation overall: To characterize T cells specific for the mycobacterial lipid antigen glucose monomycolate (GMM), the study used CD1B tetramers together with high-throughput TCR immunosequencing. A South African clinical cohort compared IGRA-negative adolescents, IGRA-positive adolescents with latent tuberculosis and adults with active tuberculosis, ten per group. Active tuberculosis patient PBMC were archived before or within 7 days of starting standard anti-tuberculosis treatment.

The CDR3, from cysteine to phenylalanine, totals 17 residues. The retained sequence is limited to the CDR3, 51 bases, with the frame set at the first base. Sequences SEHNR (CDR1) and FQNEAQ (CDR2) are obtained from the germline V gene (reference sequence). At the junction V is shortened by 1 base and J by 1 base; bases outside the gene matches: 10. Per the publication, the time point label means: new active TB diagnosis, blood taken before or within 7 days of starting treatment. Active tuberculosis patients were HIV-seronegative South African adults aged 18 years or older with a new diagnosis. Active tuberculosis was confirmed by positive sputum smear microscopy and/or positive M. tuberculosis culture. Immunosequencing was performed on unsorted cryopreserved PBMC and covered 110,000 or so T cells per clinical donor on average. TCR libraries were generated with the immunoSEQ multiplex PCR assay, using TCR-beta and/or TCR-alpha/delta assays for each sample. The amplified TCR libraries were sequenced on the Illumina high-throughput platform. The published analysis was carried out like this. Clustering and dimensionality reduction were performed using pairwise TCRdist distances among GMM-specific receptors from ex vivo sorted or in vitro expanded T cells. The score assigned to each clinical repertoire was mean NN-distance, meaning the average TCRdist to the nearest 10% of tetramer-positive reference sequences. GEM TCR motif frequency was calculated as the fraction of unique TCRs that matched known GEM sequences by V/J usage and CDR3 length. Linear discriminant analysis with leave-one-out cross-validation, implemented in scikit-learn, was used to classify active tuberculosis. What TCRdb holds here is the immuneACCESS table cut down to in-frame rearrangements. Part of the clones is not present; checked against another copy, under half of the missing clones reflect an unresolved V gene, and the others are unexplained. V and J calls plus clone size are reproduced from that table; the DNA served to infer D and trimming. This sample is represented by 20,000 to 25,000 clones; over 75% of them were singletons. 15% of the sample lies in the top ten.

Findings and caveats that apply to the study as a whole: Clinical samples were chosen by availability of cryopreserved specimens, and active tuberculosis cases were adults while controls were adolescents. With the diverse GMM-specific repertoire as input, a classifier achieved 85% to 90% accuracy (AUROC 0.75 to 0.95), whereas GEM motif frequencies as input gave 70% accuracy. The smaller NN-distances were partly driven by shorter CDR3-alpha lengths in active tuberculosis patients, and the difference for TCR-beta did not reach statistical significance. Active tuberculosis TCR-alpha repertoires showed smaller mean NN-distances to GMM-specific TCRs than IGRA-negative controls, suggesting clonal expansion of these TCRs.

Worth noting for this clone: Which antigen it targets is not known. No base-level quality is on record; no much larger clone is a single base apart.

The chain is made from TRBV7-9 and TRBJ2-7, with 7 bases matching TRBD1. The sample in question was PBMCs, obtained at tuberculosis diagnosis. This clonotype was sampled from an adult with tuberculosis. CDR3 loop: CASSLVGQIPFSYEQYF. Read as DNA, the sequence is TGTGCCAGCAGCTTAGTGGGACAGATTCCTTTTTCCTACGAGCAGTACTTC.